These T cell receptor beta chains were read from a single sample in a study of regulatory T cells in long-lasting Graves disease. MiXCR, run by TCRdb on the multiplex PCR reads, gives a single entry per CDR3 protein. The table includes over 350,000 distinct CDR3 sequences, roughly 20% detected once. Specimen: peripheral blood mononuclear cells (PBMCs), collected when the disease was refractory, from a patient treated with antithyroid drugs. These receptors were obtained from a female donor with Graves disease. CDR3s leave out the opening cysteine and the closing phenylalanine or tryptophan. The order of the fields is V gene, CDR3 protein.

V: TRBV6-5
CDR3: ASSYPDRAGSTEAF

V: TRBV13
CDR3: ASCSPRELNTEAF

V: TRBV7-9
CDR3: ASSPGQGGVQETQY

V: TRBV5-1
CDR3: ASSLEGDRGQPQH

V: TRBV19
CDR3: ASRDKIRSEAF

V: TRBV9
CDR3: ASGRADYEQY

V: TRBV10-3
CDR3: AISDPRSNQPQH

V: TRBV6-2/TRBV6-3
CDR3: ASSYQPQSYGYT

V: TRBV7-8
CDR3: ASSWQLGQNEQY

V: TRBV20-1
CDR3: SARLRGTYEQY

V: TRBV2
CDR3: ASTGRDRTYEQY

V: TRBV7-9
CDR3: ASSLARDSPWESPLH

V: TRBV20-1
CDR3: SSDPKSMDGYT

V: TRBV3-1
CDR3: ASSHDSYEQY

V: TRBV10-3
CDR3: AARDKTNTEAF

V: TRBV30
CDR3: AWSVPRTSGLNEQY

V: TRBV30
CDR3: AWSPGRVRGYGYT

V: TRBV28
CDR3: ASSPGTGLGNTIY

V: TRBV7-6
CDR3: ASSLVSGAYYEQY

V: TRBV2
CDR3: ASSQQQGSGNIQY

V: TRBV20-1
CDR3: SARDWTGDDYGYT

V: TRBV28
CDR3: ASSPYYTGELF

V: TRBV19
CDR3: ASSMTRFGALLEQPQH

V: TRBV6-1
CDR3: ASSQGVWETQY

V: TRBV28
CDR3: ASSAHLVDSNQPQH

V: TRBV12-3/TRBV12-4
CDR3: ASTPTGAPISGANVLT

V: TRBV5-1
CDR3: ASSLGVGIRETQY

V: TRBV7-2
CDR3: ASRASGMSGELF

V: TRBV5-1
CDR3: ASSPSGGTEAF

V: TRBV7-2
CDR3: ASSSGTASYEQY

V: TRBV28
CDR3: ASSFSQSYEQY

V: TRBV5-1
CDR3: ASSPADGQETQY

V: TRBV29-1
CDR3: SVEWSTGPSDEQY

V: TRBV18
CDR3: ASSPPLNTEAF

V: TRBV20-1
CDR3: SAERDRGQRNEQF

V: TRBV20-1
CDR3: SATPPAAGGTEAF

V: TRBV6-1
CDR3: ASSPNRGRSEQY

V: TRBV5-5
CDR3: ASSQQGSAGNQPQH

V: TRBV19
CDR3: ASSSRDGLEAF

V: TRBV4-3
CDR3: ASSQDGGRGYEQY

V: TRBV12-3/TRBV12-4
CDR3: ASTLRGYGGYT

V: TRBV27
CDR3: ASAVGGGTDTQY

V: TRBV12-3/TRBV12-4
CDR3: ASRSGATYEQY

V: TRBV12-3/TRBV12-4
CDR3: ASSLGQGFGGYT

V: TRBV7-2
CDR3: ASSADGYNQPQH

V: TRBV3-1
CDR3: ASRDSGLINSPLH

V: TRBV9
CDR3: ASSVDAGTRGNTIY

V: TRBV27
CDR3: ASTKLPVDSYNEQF

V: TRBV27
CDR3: ASSPSEKRGYT

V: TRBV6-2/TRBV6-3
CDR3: ATQASGGNIQY

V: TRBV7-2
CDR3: ASSAPLGWGVRYEQY

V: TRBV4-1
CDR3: ASSQGLRDWEKLF

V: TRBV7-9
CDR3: ASSSPAVGRAF

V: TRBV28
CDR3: ASSLASTYGYT

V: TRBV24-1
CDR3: ATSGGRAPRETQY

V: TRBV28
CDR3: ASSFLGASYEQY

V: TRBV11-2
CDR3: ASSQGLAGVYEQF